These T cell receptor beta chains were read from a single sample in a study of cytomegalovirus exposure and HLA in healthy donors. Profiling relied on immunoSEQ multiplex PCR, and the TCRdb table lists in-frame clones only, not all of them. The sample has 150,000 or so clones, roughly 84% seen once; the top ten hold approximately 0.98%. The material sequenced was PBMCs. Receptors originate from a man younger than 40 in good health and CMV-seronegative. The CDR3 runs from the conserved cysteine through the conserved F or W. A D gene is named only where the DNA matches it firmly. Rows give clone size only sometimes, using once, few, many, or a class for an expanded clone.

.	TRBV7-2	TRBJ2-1	.	CASSTPSIGNEQFF	TGTGCCAGCAGCACACCATCGATCGGGAATGAGCAGTTCTTC
.	TRBV6-1	TRBJ2-7	.	CASSREWYEQYF	TGTGCCAGCTCCCGGGAGTGGTACGAGCAGTACTTC
TRBD1	TRBV25-1	TRBJ1-4	.	CASSEDRGDRNEKLFF	TGTGCCAGCAGTGAAGACAGGGGGGACAGGAATGAAAAACTGTTTTTT
.	TRBV18	TRBJ2-7	few	CASSPKTGGEYEQYF	TGTGCCAGCTCACCAAAGACAGGTGGAGAGTACGAGCAGTACTTC
.	TRBV6-5	TRBJ1-1	.	CASSYLTVSGNTEAFF	TGTGCCAGCAGTTATTTGACCGTTAGCGGGAACACTGAAGCTTTCTTT
TRBD2	TRBV4-2	TRBJ2-3	.	CASSPTGTSGPTDTQYF	TGTGCCAGCAGCCCAACCGGGACTAGCGGTCCCACAGATACGCAGTATTTT
.	TRBV28	TRBJ1-4	once	CASSLSTGTYNEKLFF	TGTGCCAGCAGTTTATCCACCGGGACATATAATGAAAAACTGTTTTTT
.	TRBV10-1	TRBJ1-5	.	CASSDRVGQPQHF	TGCGCCAGCAGTGACCGGGTAGGTCAGCCCCAGCATTTT
TRBD2	TRBV5-1	TRBJ2-7	.	CASSPGLAGAAYEQYF	TGCGCCAGCAGCCCGGGACTAGCGGGAGCTGCCTACGAGCAGTACTTC
TRBD1	TRBV4-1	TRBJ1-2	.	CASSQGDRVHGYTF	TGCGCCAGCAGCCAGGGGGACAGGGTCCATGGCTACACCTTC
TRBD1	TRBV5-1	TRBJ2-7	.	CASSLGQGAYRSYEQYF	TGCGCCAGCAGCTTGGGACAGGGGGCTTATCGGTCCTACGAGCAGTACTTC
TRBD2	TRBV27	TRBJ2-1	.	CASSPIDALAGGPRFDEQFF	TGTGCCAGCAGTCCCATAGATGCTCTAGCGGGAGGGCCTCGCTTCGATGAGCAGTTCTTC
TRBD2	TRBV4-1	TRBJ2-2	.	CASSQVLPLGTSANTGELFF	TGCGCCAGCAGCCAAGTGCTCCCCCTCGGGACTAGCGCGAACACCGGGGAGCTGTTTTTT
TRBD1	TRBV5-1	TRBJ2-7	once	CASSPRTGAYEQYF	TGCGCCAGCAGTCCCCGGACAGGGGCCTACGAGCAGTACTTC
.	TRBV5-6	TRBJ1-4	.	CASSGGSVGRREKLFF	TGTGCCAGCAGCGGGGGCTCGGTGGGGCGCCGTGAAAAACTGTTTTTT
TRBD1	TRBV19	TRBJ2-5	.	CASSTTDRGNRETQYF	TGTGCCAGTAGTACAACGGACAGGGGTAATCGAGAGACCCAGTACTTC
.	TRBV10-3	TRBJ2-7	.	CAISVASRGRSEQYF	TGTGCCATCAGTGTCGCCTCTAGGGGCCGAAGCGAGCAGTACTTC
TRBD1	TRBV29-1	TRBJ2-7	.	CSVVLGGQGYEQYF	TGCAGCGTTGTACTGGGGGGACAGGGCTACGAGCAGTACTTC
.	TRBV5-1	TRBJ1-1	.	CASSRDSSVATEAFF	TGCGCCAGCAGCCGGGACTCATCGGTTGCCACTGAAGCTTTCTTT
TRBD1	TRBV10-3	TRBJ2-7	.	CAIKDREMVEQYF	TGTGCCATCAAGGACAGGGAAATGGTCGAGCAGTACTTC
.	TRBV12-5	TRBJ2-7	.	CASGWERSSYEQYF	TGTGCTAGTGGTTGGGAGCGGAGCTCCTACGAGCAGTACTTC
.	TRBV5-4	TRBJ2-2	.	CASSPKRRENTGELFF	TGTGCCAGCAGCCCCAAACGGCGGGAAAACACCGGGGAGCTGTTTTTT
TRBD1	TRBV2	TRBJ2-3	once	CATLMTGEGTDTQYF	TGTGCCACTCTTATGACAGGGGAGGGCACAGATACGCAGTATTTT
.	TRBV18	TRBJ1-3	few	CASSLPDRPMSGNTIYF	TGTGCCAGCTCACTCCCGGACAGACCTATGTCTGGAAACACCATATATTTT
TRBD2	TRBV10-3	TRBJ2-1	.	CAISALAGGSSYNEQFF	TGTGCCATCAGTGCACTAGCGGGAGGTTCCTCCTACAATGAGCAGTTCTTC
TRBD2	TRBV5-4	TRBJ2-3	few	CASSLISGGDTDTQYF	TGTGCCAGCAGCTTGATTAGCGGGGGAGACACAGATACGCAGTATTTT
.	TRBV7-6	TRBJ2-1	.	CASSQGGGYNEQFF	TGTGCCAGCAGCCAGGGAGGGGGCTACAATGAGCAGTTCTTC
TRBD2	TRBV2	TRBJ2-1	.	CAGGLAGGPRDEQFF	TGTGCCGGGGGACTAGCGGGAGGGCCTCGGGATGAGCAGTTCTTC
.	TRBV19	TRBJ2-5	.	CASSSTRRVSETQYF	TGTGCCAGTAGCTCCACGCGCAGGGTCTCAGAGACCCAGTACTTC
.	TRBV6-6	TRBJ2-7	.	CASSYLVRGIREQYF	TGTGCCAGCAGTTACTTGGTCAGGGGAATCCGCGAGCAGTACTTC
.	TRBV6-5	TRBJ2-2	.	CASSFGLMGELFF	TGTGCCAGCAGTTTCGGACTTATGGGGGAGCTGTTTTTT
.	TRBV12-5	TRBJ2-7	.	CASGLTVSSYEQYF	TGTGCTAGTGGCTTGACAGTATCCTCTTACGAGCAGTACTTC
.	TRBV7-9	TRBJ1-5	once	CATDGDFGNQPQHF	TGTGCCACCGACGGGGATTTCGGCAATCAGCCCCAGCATTTT
.	TRBV27	TRBJ1-5	.	CASSLGRNQPQHF	TGTGCCAGCAGTTTAGGCCGCAATCAGCCCCAGCATTTT
TRBD1	TRBV4-1	TRBJ2-7	few	CASSQGDRAYEQYF	TGCGCCAGCAGCCAGGGGGACAGGGCCTACGAGCAGTACTTC
TRBD2	TRBV4-2	TRBJ2-3	.	CASSQDAPFGGAITQYF	TGTGCCAGCAGCCAAGATGCTCCCTTCGGGGGGGCCATTACGCAGTATTTT
.	TRBV11-2	TRBJ2-5	.	CASTLARPVVETQYF	TGTGCCAGCACCCTAGCGAGACCCGTTGTAGAGACCCAGTACTTC